The entry below gives a single T cell receptor (beta chain) sequence along with its context. This specimen belongs to a study of CD8 T cells in Susac syndrome. Germline V lookup: CDR1 SGHTA, CDR2 FQGNSA. This CDR3 contains 16 residues. Trimming took 6 bases from V and 0 from J, leaving 17 bases between them. The authors sequenced TCR beta from blood CD8+ and CD4+ T cells. CD8+ and CD4+ T cells were negatively isolated; TEMRA cells were FACS-enriched. RNA in amounts of roughly 0.5 to 1 ug was reverse transcribed with random hexamers. MiXCR was run by TCRdb on the immunoSEQ multiplex PCR reads, yielding one entry per CDR3 protein. The sample lists 150,000 to 200,000 distinct CDR3 sequences; approximately 96% were seen once.

This sequence joins TRBV7-2 and TRBJ1-2, with no clear D. The sample was CD4+ T cells from PBMCs. The receptor was isolated from a human donor with multiple sclerosis. CDR3 bases: TGTGCCAGCAGTCTAGAGGGTGCAGGAACTAACTATGGCTACACCTTC. This codes for CASSLEGAGTNYGYTF.